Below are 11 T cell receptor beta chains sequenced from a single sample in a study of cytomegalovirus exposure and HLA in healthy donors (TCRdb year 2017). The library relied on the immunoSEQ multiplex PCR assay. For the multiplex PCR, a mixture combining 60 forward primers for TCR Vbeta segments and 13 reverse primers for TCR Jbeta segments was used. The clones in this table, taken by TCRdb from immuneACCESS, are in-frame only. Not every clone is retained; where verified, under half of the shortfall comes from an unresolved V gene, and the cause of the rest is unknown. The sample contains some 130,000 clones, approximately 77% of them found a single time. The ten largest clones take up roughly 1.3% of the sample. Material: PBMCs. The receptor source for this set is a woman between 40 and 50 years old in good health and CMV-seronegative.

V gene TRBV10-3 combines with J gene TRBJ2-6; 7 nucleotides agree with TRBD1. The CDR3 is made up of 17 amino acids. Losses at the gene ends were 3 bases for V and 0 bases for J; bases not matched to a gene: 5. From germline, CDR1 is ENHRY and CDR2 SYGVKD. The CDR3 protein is CAISEGRTGSGANVLTF. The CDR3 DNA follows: TGTGCCATCAGTGAAGGAAGGACAGGCTCTGGGGCCAACGTCCTGACTTTC.

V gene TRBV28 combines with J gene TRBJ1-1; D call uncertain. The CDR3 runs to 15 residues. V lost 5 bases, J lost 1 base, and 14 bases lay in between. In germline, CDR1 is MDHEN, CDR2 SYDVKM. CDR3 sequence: CASSPSTASNTEAFF. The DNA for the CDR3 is TGTGCCAGCAGTCCATCCACAGCCTCGAACACTGAAGCTTTCTTT.

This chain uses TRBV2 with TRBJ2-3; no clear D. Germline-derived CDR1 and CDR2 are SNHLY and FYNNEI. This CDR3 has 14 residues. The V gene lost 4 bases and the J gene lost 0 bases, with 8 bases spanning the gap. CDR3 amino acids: CASSAYLSTDTQYF. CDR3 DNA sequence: TGTGCCAGCAGTGCTTATCTTAGCACAGATACGCAGTATTTT.

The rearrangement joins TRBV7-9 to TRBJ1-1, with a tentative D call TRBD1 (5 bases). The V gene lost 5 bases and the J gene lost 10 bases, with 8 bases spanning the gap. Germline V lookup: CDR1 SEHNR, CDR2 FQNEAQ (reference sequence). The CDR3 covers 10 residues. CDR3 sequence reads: CASSLGGAFF. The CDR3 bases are TGTGCCAGCAGCCTCGGGGGAGCTTTCTTT.

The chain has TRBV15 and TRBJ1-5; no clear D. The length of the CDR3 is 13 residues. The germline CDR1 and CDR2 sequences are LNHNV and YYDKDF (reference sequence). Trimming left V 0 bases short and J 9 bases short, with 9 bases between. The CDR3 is CATSRDRDSPQHF. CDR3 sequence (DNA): TGTGCCACCAGCAGAGATCGCGACTCGCCCCAGCATTTT.

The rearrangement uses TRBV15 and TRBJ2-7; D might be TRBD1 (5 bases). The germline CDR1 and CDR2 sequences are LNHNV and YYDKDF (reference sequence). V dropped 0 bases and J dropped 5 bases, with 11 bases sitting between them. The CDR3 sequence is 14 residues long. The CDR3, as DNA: TGTGCCACCAGCAGAGAGGGGCAGGCCCACGAGCAGTACTTC. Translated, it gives CATSREGQAHEQYF.

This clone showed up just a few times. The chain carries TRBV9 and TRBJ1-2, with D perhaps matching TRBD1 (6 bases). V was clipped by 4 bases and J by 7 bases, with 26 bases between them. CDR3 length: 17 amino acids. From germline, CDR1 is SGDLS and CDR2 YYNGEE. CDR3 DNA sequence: TGTGCCAGCAGCCCCATGGTAAGGGACACACGGCCAGGTGGCTACACCTTC. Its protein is CASSPMVRDTRPGGYTF.

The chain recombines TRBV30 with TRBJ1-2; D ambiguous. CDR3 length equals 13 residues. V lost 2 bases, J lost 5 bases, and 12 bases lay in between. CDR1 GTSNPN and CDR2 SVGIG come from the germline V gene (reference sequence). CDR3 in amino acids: CAWSRAEGYGYTF. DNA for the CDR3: TGTGCCTGGAGTAGGGCCGAGGGTTATGGCTACACCTTC.

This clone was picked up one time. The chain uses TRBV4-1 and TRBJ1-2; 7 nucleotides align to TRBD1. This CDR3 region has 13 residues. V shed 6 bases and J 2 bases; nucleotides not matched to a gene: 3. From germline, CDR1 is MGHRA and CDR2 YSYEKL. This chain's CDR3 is CASREGQNYGYTF. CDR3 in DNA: TGCGCCAGCAGGGAGGGACAGAACTATGGCTACACCTTC.

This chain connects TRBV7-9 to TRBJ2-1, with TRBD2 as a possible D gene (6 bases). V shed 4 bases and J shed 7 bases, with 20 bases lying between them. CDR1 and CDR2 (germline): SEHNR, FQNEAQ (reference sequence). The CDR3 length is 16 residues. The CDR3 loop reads CASSSRSGTGLNEQFF. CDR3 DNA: TGTGCCAGCAGCTCGAGATCCGGGACTGGGTTAAATGAGCAGTTCTTC.

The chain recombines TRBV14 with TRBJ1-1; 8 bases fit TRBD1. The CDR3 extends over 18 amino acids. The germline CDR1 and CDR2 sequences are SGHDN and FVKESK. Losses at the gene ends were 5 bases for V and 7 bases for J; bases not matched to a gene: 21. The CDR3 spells CASSSLAYRGKVLGEAFF. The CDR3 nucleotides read TGTGCCAGCAGCTCCCTAGCGTACAGGGGGAAAGTGTTGGGTGAAGCTTTCTTT.